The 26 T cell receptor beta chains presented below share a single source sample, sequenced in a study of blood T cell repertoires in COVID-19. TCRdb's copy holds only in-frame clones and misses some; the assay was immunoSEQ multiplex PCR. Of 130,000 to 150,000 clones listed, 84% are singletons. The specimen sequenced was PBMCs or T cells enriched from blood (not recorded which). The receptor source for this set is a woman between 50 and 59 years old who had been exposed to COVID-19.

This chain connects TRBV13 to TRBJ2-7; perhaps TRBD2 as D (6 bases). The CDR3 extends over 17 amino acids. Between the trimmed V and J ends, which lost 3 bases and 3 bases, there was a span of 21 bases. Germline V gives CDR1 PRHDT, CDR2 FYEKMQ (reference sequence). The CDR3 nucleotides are TGTGCCAGCAGCTTGAGAGGGGTTGGGGGGAGGAACTACGAGCAGTACTTC. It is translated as CASSLRGVGGRNYEQYF.

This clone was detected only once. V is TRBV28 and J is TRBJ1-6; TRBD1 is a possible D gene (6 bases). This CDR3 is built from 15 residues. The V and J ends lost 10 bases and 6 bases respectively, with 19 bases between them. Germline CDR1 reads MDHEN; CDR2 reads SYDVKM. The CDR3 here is CATIGQMGVNSPLHF. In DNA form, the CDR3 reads TGTGCCACCATTGGACAGATGGGGGTTAATTCACCCCTCCACTTT. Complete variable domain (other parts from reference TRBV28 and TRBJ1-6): DVKVTQSSRYLVKRTGEKVFLECVQDMDHENMFWYRQDPGLGLRLIYFSYDVKMKEKGDIPEGYSVSREKKERFSLILESASTNQTSMYLCATIGQMGVNSPLHFGNGTRLTVT.

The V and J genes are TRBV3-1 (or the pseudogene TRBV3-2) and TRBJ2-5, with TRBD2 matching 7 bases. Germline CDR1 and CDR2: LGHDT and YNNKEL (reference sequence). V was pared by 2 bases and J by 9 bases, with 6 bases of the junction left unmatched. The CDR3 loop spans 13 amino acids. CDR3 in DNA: TGTGCCAGCAGCCAACATGGAGGGAGGGCCCAGTACTTC. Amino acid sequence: CASSQHGGRAQYF.

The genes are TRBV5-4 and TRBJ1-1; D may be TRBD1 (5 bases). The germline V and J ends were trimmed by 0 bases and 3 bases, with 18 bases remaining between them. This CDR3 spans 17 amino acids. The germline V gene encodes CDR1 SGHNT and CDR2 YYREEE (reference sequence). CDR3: CASSLELSKGKDTEAFF. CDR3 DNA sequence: TGTGCCAGCAGCTTGGAGTTGTCGAAGGGGAAGGACACTGAAGCTTTCTTT.

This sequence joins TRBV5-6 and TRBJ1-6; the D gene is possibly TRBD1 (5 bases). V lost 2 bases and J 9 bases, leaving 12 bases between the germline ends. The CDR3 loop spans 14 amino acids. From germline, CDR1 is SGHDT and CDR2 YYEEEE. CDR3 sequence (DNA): TGTGCCAGCAGCTTTTCAGGGCTAGGTTCACCCCTCCACTTT. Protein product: CASSFSGLGSPLHF.

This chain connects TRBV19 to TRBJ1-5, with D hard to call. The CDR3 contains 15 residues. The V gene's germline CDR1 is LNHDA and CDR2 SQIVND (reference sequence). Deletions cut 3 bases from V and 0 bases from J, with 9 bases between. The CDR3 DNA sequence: TGTGCCAGTAGTATTTGGGGAGATAGCAATCAGCCCCAGCATTTT. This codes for CASSIWGDSNQPQHF.

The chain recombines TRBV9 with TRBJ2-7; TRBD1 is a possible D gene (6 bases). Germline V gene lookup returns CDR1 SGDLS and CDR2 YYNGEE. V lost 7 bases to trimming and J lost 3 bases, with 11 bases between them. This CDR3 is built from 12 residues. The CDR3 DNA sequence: TGTGCCAGCGGATCAGGGGTCTACGAGCAGTACTTC. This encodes CASGSGVYEQYF.

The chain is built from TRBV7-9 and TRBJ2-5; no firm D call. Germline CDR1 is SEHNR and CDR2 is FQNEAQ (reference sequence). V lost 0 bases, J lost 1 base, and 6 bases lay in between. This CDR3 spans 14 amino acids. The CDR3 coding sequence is TGTGCCAGCAGCTTAGCGGCCAGCCAAGAGACCCAGTACTTC. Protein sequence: CASSLAASQETQYF.

The CDR3 nucleotides are TGTGCCAGCGCTACAGGGGGCTACTACGAGCAGTACTTC. Its protein is CASATGGYYEQYF. This chain uses TRBV2 with TRBJ2-7, with TRBD1 matching over 9 bases. With V trimmed by 8 bases and J by 3 bases, 5 bases remained unmatched. The germline V gene has CDR1 SNHLY and CDR2 FYNNEI. The CDR3 covers 13 residues.

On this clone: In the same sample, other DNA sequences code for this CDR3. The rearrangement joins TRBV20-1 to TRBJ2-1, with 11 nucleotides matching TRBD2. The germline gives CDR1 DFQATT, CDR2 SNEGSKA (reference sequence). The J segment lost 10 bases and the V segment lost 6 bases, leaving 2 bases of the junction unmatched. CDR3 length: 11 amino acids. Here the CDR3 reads CSARLAGEQFF. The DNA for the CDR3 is TGCAGTGCCAGACTAGCGGGAGAGCAGTTCTTC.

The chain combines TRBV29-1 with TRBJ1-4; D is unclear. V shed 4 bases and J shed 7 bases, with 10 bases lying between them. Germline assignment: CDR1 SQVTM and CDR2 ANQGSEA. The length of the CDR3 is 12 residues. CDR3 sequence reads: CSVGLGSEKLFF. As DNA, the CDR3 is TGCAGCGTTGGCTTGGGGAGTGAAAAACTGTTTTTT.

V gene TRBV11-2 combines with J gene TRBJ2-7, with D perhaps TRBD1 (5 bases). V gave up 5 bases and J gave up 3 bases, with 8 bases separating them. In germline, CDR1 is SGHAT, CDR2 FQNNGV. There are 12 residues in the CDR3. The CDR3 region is CASSMTVYEQYF. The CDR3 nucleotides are TGTGCCAGCAGCATGACAGTCTACGAGCAGTACTTC.

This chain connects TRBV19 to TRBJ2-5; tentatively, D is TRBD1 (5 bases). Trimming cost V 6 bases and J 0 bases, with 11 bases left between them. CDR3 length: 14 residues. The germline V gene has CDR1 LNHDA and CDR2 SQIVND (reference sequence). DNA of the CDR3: TGTGCCAGTAGAAAGGGGATGAACCAAGAGACCCAGTACTTC. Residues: CASRKGMNQETQYF.

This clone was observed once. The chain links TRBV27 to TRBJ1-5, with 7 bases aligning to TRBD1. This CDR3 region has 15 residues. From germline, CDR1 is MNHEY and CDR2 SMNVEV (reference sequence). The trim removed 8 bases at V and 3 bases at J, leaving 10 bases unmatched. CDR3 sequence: CASGTQQGINQPQHF. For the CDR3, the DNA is TGTGCCAGCGGTACTCAACAGGGGATCAATCAGCCCCAGCATTTT.

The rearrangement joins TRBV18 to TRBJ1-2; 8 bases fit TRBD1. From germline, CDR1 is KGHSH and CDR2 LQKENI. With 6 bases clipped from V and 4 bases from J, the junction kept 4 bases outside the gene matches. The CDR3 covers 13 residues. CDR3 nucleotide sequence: TGTGCCAGCTCGCCGGACAGGGCCTATGGCTACACCTTC. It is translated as CASSPDRAYGYTF.

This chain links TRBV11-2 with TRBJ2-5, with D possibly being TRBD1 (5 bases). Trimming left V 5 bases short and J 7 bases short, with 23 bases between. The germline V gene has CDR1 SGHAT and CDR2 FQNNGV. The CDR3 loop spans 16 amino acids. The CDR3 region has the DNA TGTGCCAGCAGCCCCCGAATCCAGGGTACGGCAGGGACCCAGTACTTC. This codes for CASSPRIQGTAGTQYF. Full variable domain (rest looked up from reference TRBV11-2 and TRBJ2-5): EAGVAQSPRYKIIEKRQSVAFWCNPISGHATLYWYQQILGQGPKLLIQFQNNGVVDDSQLPKDRFSAERLKGVDSTLKIQPAKLEDSAVYLCASSPRIQGTAGTQYFGPGTRLLVL.

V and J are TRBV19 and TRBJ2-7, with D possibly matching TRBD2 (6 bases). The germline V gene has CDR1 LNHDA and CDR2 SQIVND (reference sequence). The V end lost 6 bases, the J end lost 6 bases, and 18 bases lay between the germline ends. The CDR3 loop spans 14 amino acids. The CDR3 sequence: CASSGDGGLSEQYF. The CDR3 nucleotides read TGTGCCAGTAGCGGAGATGGAGGGCTTTCCGAGCAGTACTTC.

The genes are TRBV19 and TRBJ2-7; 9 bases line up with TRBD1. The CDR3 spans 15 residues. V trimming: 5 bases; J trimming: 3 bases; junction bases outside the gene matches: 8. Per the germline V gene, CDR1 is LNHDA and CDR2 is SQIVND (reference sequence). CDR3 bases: TGTGCCAGTAGTGGTGGCGCGACAGGGGGCTACGAGCAGTACTTC. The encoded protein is CASSGGATGGYEQYF.

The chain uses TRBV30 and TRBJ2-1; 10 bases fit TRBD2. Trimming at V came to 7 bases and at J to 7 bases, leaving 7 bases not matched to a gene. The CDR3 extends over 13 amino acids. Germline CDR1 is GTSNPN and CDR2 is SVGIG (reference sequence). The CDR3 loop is CALEREGVNEQFF. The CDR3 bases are TGTGCCTTAGAGCGGGAGGGTGTTAATGAGCAGTTCTTC. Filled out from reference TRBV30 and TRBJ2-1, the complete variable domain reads SQTIHQWPATLVQPVGSPLSLECTVEGTSNPNLYWYRQAAGRGLQLLFYSVGIGQISSEVPQNLSASRPQDRQFILSSKKLLLSDSGFYLCALEREGVNEQFFGPGTRLTVL.

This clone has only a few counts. The CDR3 spells CASSRDRAGYGYTF. The CDR3 DNA reads as TGTGCCAGCAGCCGGGACAGGGCGGGGTATGGCTACACCTTC. This sequence joins TRBV3-1 (or the pseudogene TRBV3-2) and TRBJ1-2; 9 bases align to TRBD1. V was pared by 4 bases and J by 5 bases, with 5 bases of the junction left unmatched. Germline V gene data show CDR1 as LGHDT and CDR2 as YNNKEL (reference sequence). The CDR3 loop spans 14 amino acids.

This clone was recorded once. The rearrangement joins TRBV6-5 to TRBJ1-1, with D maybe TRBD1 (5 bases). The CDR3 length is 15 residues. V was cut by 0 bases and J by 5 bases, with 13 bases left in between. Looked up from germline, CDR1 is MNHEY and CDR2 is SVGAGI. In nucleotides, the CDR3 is TGTGCCAGCAGTTACTCCTCCGGGGGGGGTACTGAAGCTTTCTTT. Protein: CASSYSSGGGTEAFF.

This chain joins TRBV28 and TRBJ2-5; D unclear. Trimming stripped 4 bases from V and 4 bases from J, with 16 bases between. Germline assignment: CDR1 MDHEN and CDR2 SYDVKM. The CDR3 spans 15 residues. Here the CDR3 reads CASSSLQAPRETQYF. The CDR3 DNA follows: TGTGCCAGCAGTTCCCTTCAAGCCCCTCGAGAGACCCAGTACTTC.

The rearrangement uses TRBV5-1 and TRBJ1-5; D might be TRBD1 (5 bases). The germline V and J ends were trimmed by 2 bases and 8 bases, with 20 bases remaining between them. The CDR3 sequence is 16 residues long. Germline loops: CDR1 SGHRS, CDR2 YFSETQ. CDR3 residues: CASSFGAGPREEPQHF. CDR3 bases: TGCGCCAGCAGCTTCGGTGCGGGACCTCGGGAGGAGCCCCAGCATTTT.

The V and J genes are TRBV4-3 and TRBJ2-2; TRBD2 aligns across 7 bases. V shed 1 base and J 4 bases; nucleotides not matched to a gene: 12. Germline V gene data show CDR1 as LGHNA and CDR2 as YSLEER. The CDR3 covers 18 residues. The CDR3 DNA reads TGCGCCAGCAGCCAAGCGCTTGGGGGGGTTTTGCCCACCGGGGAGCTGTTTTTT. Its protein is CASSQALGGVLPTGELFF.

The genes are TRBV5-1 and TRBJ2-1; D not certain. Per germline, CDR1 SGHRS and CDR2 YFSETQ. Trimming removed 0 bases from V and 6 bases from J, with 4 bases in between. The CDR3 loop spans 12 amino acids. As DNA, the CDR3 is TGCGCCAGCAGCTTGGGAGGCAATGAGCAGTTCTTC. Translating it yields CASSLGGNEQFF.

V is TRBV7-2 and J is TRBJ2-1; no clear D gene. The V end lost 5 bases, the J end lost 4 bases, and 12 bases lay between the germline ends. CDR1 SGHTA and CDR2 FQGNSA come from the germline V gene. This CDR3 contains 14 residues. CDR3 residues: CASSPQRGYNEQFF. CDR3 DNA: TGTGCCAGCAGCCCGCAGCGCGGTTACAATGAGCAGTTCTTC.